This passage covers 5 T cell receptor beta chains from one sample sequenced in a study of OX40 agonist ivuxolimab in advanced cancers. Some clones are missing from TCRdb's copy, which holds only in-frame ones; the method was immunoSEQ multiplex PCR. The repertoire holds approximately 65,000 clones, with over 80% as singletons. The sequenced sample was CD4+ or CD8+ T cells sorted from blood, obtained in a trial of the OX40 agonist ivuxolimab. The receptors here all came from an adult with an advanced solid tumor such as melanoma, head and neck, liver or kidney cancer.

The chain recombines TRBV5-6 with TRBJ2-1; D uncertain. The CDR3 sequence is 14 residues long. CDR1 and CDR2 (germline): SGHDT, YYEEEE. V lost 4 bases to trimming and J lost 8 bases, with 16 bases between them. CDR3 protein: CASSPDDSVHEQFF. The CDR3 nucleotides read TGTGCCAGCAGCCCCGACGACTCTGTCCATGAGCAGTTCTTC.

This rearrangement joins TRBV9 to TRBJ2-5; no firm D call. Germline values: CDR1 SGDLS, CDR2 YYNGEE. V dropped 0 bases and J dropped 7 bases, with 10 bases sitting between them. The CDR3 loop spans 13 amino acids. The CDR3 reads CASSVVPGGTQYF. DNA of the CDR3: TGTGCCAGCAGCGTAGTCCCGGGTGGGACCCAGTACTTC.

The chain combines TRBV5-1 with TRBJ1-3, with 8 bases lining up with TRBD1. Germline V gives CDR1 SGHRS, CDR2 YFSETQ. The CDR3 consists of 13 residues. The junction had 6 bases not matched to a gene; V was cut back by 6 bases and J by 7 bases. The CDR3 nucleotides are TGCGCCAGCAAAGGACAGGGTACGAACACCATATATTTT. Residues: CASKGQGTNTIYF.

V gene TRBV6-5 combines with J gene TRBJ2-2; D is undetermined. Looked up from germline, CDR1 is MNHEY and CDR2 is SVGAGI. The CDR3 has 15 residues. V was clipped by 6 bases and J by 6 bases, with 17 bases between them. The CDR3 DNA sequence: TGTGCCAGCAGACCCCCTAGTACCGAGGCCGGGGAGCTGTTTTTT. Translated, it gives CASRPPSTEAGELFF.

This clone showed up just a few times. The rearrangement joins TRBV9 to TRBJ1-6, with D possibly being TRBD1 (5 bases). Per the germline V gene, CDR1 is SGDLS and CDR2 is YYNGEE. V dropped 2 bases and J dropped 9 bases, with 12 bases sitting between them. The CDR3 contains 14 residues. Written as DNA, the CDR3 is TGTGCCAGCAGCGTGGGGGGGTTAGGTTCACCCCTCCACTTT. Translation: CASSVGGLGSPLHF.